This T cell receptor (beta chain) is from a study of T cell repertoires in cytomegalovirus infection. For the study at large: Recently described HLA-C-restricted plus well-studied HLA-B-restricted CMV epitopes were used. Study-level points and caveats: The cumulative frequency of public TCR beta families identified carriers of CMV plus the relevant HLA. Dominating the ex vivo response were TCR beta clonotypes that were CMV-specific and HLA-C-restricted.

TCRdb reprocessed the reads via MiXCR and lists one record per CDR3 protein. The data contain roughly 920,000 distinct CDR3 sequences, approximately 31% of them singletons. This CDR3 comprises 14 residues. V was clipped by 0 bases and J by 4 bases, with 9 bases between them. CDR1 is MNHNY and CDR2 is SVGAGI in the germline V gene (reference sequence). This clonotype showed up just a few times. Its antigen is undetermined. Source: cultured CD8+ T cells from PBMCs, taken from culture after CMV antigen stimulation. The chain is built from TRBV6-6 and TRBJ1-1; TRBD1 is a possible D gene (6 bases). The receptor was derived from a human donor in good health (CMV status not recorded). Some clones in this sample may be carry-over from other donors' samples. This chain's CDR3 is CASSYSKGVTEAFF. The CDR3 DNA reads TGTGCCAGCAGTTACTCGAAGGGGGTCACTGAAGCTTTCTTT.